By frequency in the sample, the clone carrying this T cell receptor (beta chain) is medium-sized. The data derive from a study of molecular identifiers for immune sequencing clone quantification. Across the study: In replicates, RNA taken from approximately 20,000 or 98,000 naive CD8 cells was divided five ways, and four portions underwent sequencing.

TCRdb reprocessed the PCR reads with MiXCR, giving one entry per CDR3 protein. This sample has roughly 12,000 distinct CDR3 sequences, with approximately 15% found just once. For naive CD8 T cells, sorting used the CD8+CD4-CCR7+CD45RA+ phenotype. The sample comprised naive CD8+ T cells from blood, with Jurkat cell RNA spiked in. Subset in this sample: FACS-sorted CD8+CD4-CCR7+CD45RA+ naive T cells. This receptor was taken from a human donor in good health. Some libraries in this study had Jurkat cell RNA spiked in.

CDR3 protein: CASSLVVGFGELFF. The CDR3 region has the DNA TGTGCCAGCAGCTTAGTTGTTGGGTTCGGGGAGCTGTTTTTT. The chain recombines TRBV7-2 with TRBJ2-2; D is undetermined. The V gene lost 1 base and the J gene lost 7 bases, with 10 bases spanning the gap. The germline V gene encodes CDR1 SGHTA and CDR2 FQGNSA. The CDR3 runs 14 residues.